This passage covers 15 T cell receptor beta chains from one sample sequenced in a study of CD8 T cells in Susac syndrome. Random-hexamer reverse transcription was applied to about 0.5 to 1 ug RNA. TCRdb used MiXCR to reprocess the immunoSEQ multiplex PCR reads, holding one entry per CDR3 protein. The profile shows roughly 140,000 distinct CDR3 sequences, over 85% of them singletons. The source material was CD8+ T cells from PBMCs. These TCRs come from a human donor with multiple sclerosis.

The rearrangement links TRBV7-8 to TRBJ2-7; either TRBD1 or TRBD2 may fit D (5 bases each). The CDR3 covers 15 residues. CDR1 and CDR2 from the germline V gene are SGHVS and FQNEAQ. V lost 5 bases to trimming and J lost 2 bases, with 16 bases between them. The CDR3 DNA is TGTGCCAGCAGCGGGGGACCGGTCCACCCCTACGAGCAGTACTTC. Its protein is CASSGGPVHPYEQYF.

The chain uses TRBV4-1 and TRBJ2-7, with D perhaps TRBD1 (6 bases). Germline V gene lookup returns CDR1 MGHRA and CDR2 YSYEKL. V was pared by 1 base and J by 3 bases, with 13 bases between. There are 15 residues in the CDR3. The CDR3 loop is CASSQGARGNYEQYF. The DNA of the CDR3 is TGCGCCAGCAGCCAAGGGGCCAGGGGAAACTACGAGCAGTACTTC.

The gene calls are TRBV7-9 and TRBJ1-5; D is perhaps TRBD1 (6 bases). The germline gives CDR1 SEHNR, CDR2 FQNEAQ (reference sequence). The CDR3 consists of 14 residues. Trimming took off 5 bases at V and 2 bases at J, with 10 bases between the two ends. CDR3: CASSASGGNQPQHF. CDR3 in DNA: TGTGCCAGCAGCGCCTCAGGGGGCAATCAGCCCCAGCATTTT. The full variable domain, in which reference TRBV7-9 and TRBJ1-5 provide the parts outside the CDR3, is DTGVSQNPRHKITKRGQNVTFRCDPISEHNRLYWYRQTLGQGPEFLTYFQNEAQLEKSRLLSDRFSAERPKGSFSTLEIQRTEQGDSAMYLCASSASGGNQPQHFGDGTRLSIL.

The chain uses TRBV9 and TRBJ2-3; 8 bases map to TRBD2. Germline loops: CDR1 SGDLS, CDR2 YYNGEE. The junction had 2 bases not matched to a gene; V was cut back by 4 bases and J by 1 base. This CDR3 has 14 amino acids. The CDR3 here is CASSPGGGTDTQYF. CDR3 nucleotides: TGTGCCAGCAGCCCCGGGGGGGGCACAGATACGCAGTATTTT.

The V gene is TRBV7-9, the J gene TRBJ1-1; 7 bases line up with TRBD1. V lost 1 base, J lost 1 base, and 6 bases stayed unmatched. The CDR3 has 16 amino acids. In germline, CDR1 is SEHNR, CDR2 FQNEAQ (reference sequence). The CDR3 loop is CASSLVWDSRNTEAFF. The DNA of the CDR3 is TGTGCCAGCAGCTTAGTATGGGACAGTAGGAACACTGAAGCTTTCTTT.

The genes are TRBV4-1 and TRBJ1-1; D gene ambiguous. V lost 4 bases and J 3 bases, leaving 12 bases between the germline ends. Germline loops: CDR1 MGHRA, CDR2 YSYEKL. The CDR3 runs to 14 residues. The CDR3 spells CASSPLSPDTEAFF. In DNA, the CDR3 is TGCGCCAGCAGCCCTCTGTCCCCTGACACTGAAGCTTTCTTT.

The V and J genes are TRBV20-1 and TRBJ2-3; no reliable D call. CDR3 length equals 13 residues. Trimming took off 5 bases at V and 0 bases at J, with 9 bases between the two ends. Germline V lookup: CDR1 DFQATT, CDR2 SNEGSKA (reference sequence). The CDR3 region has the DNA TGCAGTGCTGCAGCATCTAGCACAGATACGCAGTATTTT. Protein: CSAAASSTDTQYF.

DNA for the CDR3: TGTGCCAGCAGTTTACAGGGGGCGCACGGCTACACCTTC. Residues: CASSLQGAHGYTF. The rearrangement joins TRBV6-6 to TRBJ1-2, with 9 bases matching TRBD1. This CDR3 region has 13 residues. J lost 8 bases, V lost 4 bases, and 5 bases had no gene match. CDR1 and CDR2 from the germline V gene are MNHNY and SVGAGI (reference sequence).

Remarks on this clonotype: A read error may produce the germline difference seen at one junction end. This chain joins TRBV15 and TRBJ1-2; TRBD1 agrees at 9 bases. This CDR3 is 14 amino acids long. The V gene's germline CDR1 is LNHNV and CDR2 YYDKDF (reference sequence). CDR3 sequence (DNA): TGTGCCACCAACAGAGGGACAGGGACGGATGGCTACACCTTC. It encodes CATNRGTGTDGYTF. Supplemented by reference TRBV15 and TRBJ1-2, the full variable domain reads DAMVIQNPRYQVTQFGKPVTLSCSQTLNHNVMYWYQQKSSQAPKLLFHYYDKDFNNEADTPDNFQSRRPNTSFCFLDIRSPGLGDTAMYLCATNRGTGTDGYTFGSGTRLTVV.

The rearrangement joins TRBV4-3 to TRBJ2-3, with a weak D call TRBD1 (6 bases). In germline, CDR1 is LGHNA, CDR2 YSLEER. V was trimmed by 4 bases and J by 6 bases, leaving 11 bases between them. The CDR3 is 13 residues long. The CDR3 DNA is TGCGCCAGCAGCCCCAGGGGAGAGGATACGCAGTATTTT. Translated: CASSPRGEDTQYF.

The chain has TRBV29-1 and TRBJ1-2; possible D gene TRBD1, 5 bases. Germline CDR1 reads SQVTM; CDR2 reads ANQGSEA. V lost 1 base and J lost 4, with 16 bases in between. The CDR3 covers 15 residues. CDR3 DNA sequence: TGCAGCGTTGAAGGGGCAGGGATTTTGGGCTATGGCTACACCTTC. It translates to CSVEGAGILGYGYTF.

The rearrangement links TRBV9 to TRBJ1-5, with 7 bases fitting TRBD1. Germline CDR1 reads SGDLS; CDR2 reads YYNGEE. V shed 0 bases, J shed 6 bases, and the junction held 0 bases outside the gene matches. This CDR3 is built from 13 residues. DNA for the CDR3: TGTGCCAGCAGCGTAGCAGGGGGTCAGCCCCAGCATTTT. Its protein product is CASSVAGGQPQHF.

V gene TRBV20-1 combines with J gene TRBJ2-5; 7 bases are a match to TRBD1. Trimming at V came to 0 bases and at J to 2 bases, leaving 3 bases not matched to a gene. The CDR3 has 14 residues. CDR1 and CDR2 from the germline V gene are DFQATT and SNEGSKA (reference sequence). CDR3 in amino acids: CSARDRGQQETQYF. CDR3 DNA: TGCAGTGCTAGAGATAGGGGACAGCAAGAGACCCAGTACTTC.

V gene TRBV3-1 combines with J gene TRBJ2-5, with D perhaps TRBD1 or TRBD2 (5 bases each). V was pared by 10 bases and J by 4 bases, with 22 bases between. Germline CDR1 LGHDT, CDR2 YNNKEL (reference sequence). This CDR3 is 15 amino acids long. The CDR3 coding sequence is TGTGCCACCAAGAACCGGTCGGGAAGGGGAGAGACCCAGTACTTC. Its protein product is CATKNRSGRGETQYF.

V and J are TRBV12-3 or TRBV12-4 and TRBJ2-3, with D perhaps TRBD1 (6 bases). The CDR3 has 15 amino acids. The ends were cut back, 7 bases at V and 4 bases at J, with 18 bases in the middle. CDR3 sequence: CASTGAKGVADTQYF. The CDR3 coding sequence is TGTGCCAGCACCGGAGCAAAGGGGGTGGCAGATACGCAGTATTTT.